This passage covers 32 T cell receptor beta chains from one sample sequenced in a study of blood T cell repertoires in COVID-19. Some clones are missing from TCRdb's copy, which holds only in-frame ones; the method was immunoSEQ multiplex PCR. The table has 120,000 or so clones, about 85% seen once. Sequenced: peripheral blood. The receptor set was obtained from a human donor in a cohort sampled during active COVID-19.

The rearrangement joins TRBV3-1 (or the pseudogene TRBV3-2) to TRBJ2-1, with a tentative D call TRBD2 (5 bases). Per the germline V gene, CDR1 is LGHDT and CDR2 is YNNKEL (reference sequence). The CDR3 contains 14 residues. The V gene lost 1 base and the J gene lost 9 bases, with 13 bases spanning the gap. The CDR3 is CASSQGRPAGEQFF. DNA of the CDR3: TGTGCCAGCAGCCAAGGACGTCCGGCGGGTGAGCAGTTCTTC.

The chain recombines TRBV21-1 with TRBJ2-7; the table's D call of TRBD1 was not tested on the DNA. TRBV21-1 is deemed a pseudogene. The CDR3 consists of 11 residues. CDR3 DNA sequence: TGTGCCCAGGGGGGCAACTACGAGCAGTACTTC. This gives the protein CAQGGNYEQYF.

This clone appeared once. V usage is TRBV29-1 and J usage is TRBJ2-7, with TRBD1 identical over 7 bases. The junction had 6 bases not matched to a gene; V was cut back by 7 bases and J by 0 bases. This CDR3 region has 13 residues. Germline CDR1 SQVTM, CDR2 ANQGSEA. CDR3 region: CSEGDRSSYEQYF. DNA for the CDR3: TGCAGCGAGGGGGACAGAAGCTCCTACGAGCAGTACTTC.

This clone showed up just a few times. The chain is built from TRBV3-1 (or the pseudogene TRBV3-2) and TRBJ2-2, with D tentatively TRBD1 (5 bases). Per the germline V gene, CDR1 is LGHDT and CDR2 is YNNKEL (reference sequence). The CDR3 sequence is 14 residues long. With 6 bases removed from V and 5 bases from J, the gap between germline ends came to 13 bases. The CDR3 region has the DNA TGTGCCAGCAGGACAGCCTTTAAGACCGGGGAGCTGTTTTTT. Translation: CASRTAFKTGELFF.

The chain joins TRBV11-2 to TRBJ1-2; 10 positions match TRBD1. The CDR3 totals 14 residues. Looked up from germline, CDR1 is SGHAT and CDR2 is FQNNGV. Losses at the gene ends were 5 bases for V and 7 bases for J; bases not matched to a gene: 7. CDR3 residues: CASSDRQGAFGYTF. Here the CDR3 DNA reads TGTGCCAGCAGCGATCGACAGGGGGCATTTGGCTACACCTTC.

This clone was counted once. The chain is built from TRBV9 and TRBJ2-7, with TRBD2 identical over 8 bases. The CDR3 is 14 residues long. The V gene end was trimmed by 0 bases and the J gene end by 2 bases; junction bases not matched to a gene: 1. The germline V gene encodes CDR1 SGDLS and CDR2 YYNGEE. The CDR3 DNA is TGTGCCAGCAGCGTAGTAGCGGGACCCTACGAGCAGTACTTC. Residues: CASSVVAGPYEQYF. Full variable domain (missing parts from reference TRBV9 and TRBJ2-7): DSGVTQTPKHLITATGQRVTLRCSPRSGDLSVYWYQQSLDQGLQFLIQYYNGEERAKGNILERFSAQQFPDLHSELNLSSLELGDSALYFCASSVVAGPYEQYFGPGTRLTVT.

This sequence joins TRBV6-6 and TRBJ1-5; 10 nucleotides agree with TRBD1. Germline V gene data show CDR1 as MNHNY and CDR2 as SVGAGI (reference sequence). With V trimmed by 6 bases and J by 5 bases, 7 bases remained unmatched. The CDR3 has 15 amino acids. CDR3 loop: CASSPGQGGDQPQHF. For the CDR3, the DNA is TGTGCCAGCAGCCCCGGACAGGGGGGAGATCAGCCCCAGCATTTT.

This chain joins TRBV27 and TRBJ1-4; D may be TRBD1 (5 bases). The V gene's germline CDR1 is MNHEY and CDR2 SMNVEV (reference sequence). Trimming cost V 3 bases and J 0 bases, with 8 bases left between them. The CDR3 extends over 15 amino acids. This CDR3 reads CASSFAGSTNEKLFF. CDR3 sequence (DNA): TGTGCCAGCAGTTTTGCAGGGTCAACTAATGAAAAACTGTTTTTT.

About this clone itself: The same CDR3 arises from other DNA sequences in this sample as well. The chain recombines TRBV30 with TRBJ1-1; 7 positions agree with TRBD1. The V segment lost 0 bases and the J segment 4 bases; nucleotides outside the gene matches: 2. The CDR3 loop spans 13 amino acids. The germline gives CDR1 GTSNPN, CDR2 SVGIG (reference sequence). The CDR3 DNA is TGTGCCTGGAGTGTACAGGGGCGCACTGAAGCTTTCTTT. It translates to CAWSVQGRTEAFF.

The chain joins TRBV6-5 to TRBJ1-3; D is perhaps TRBD1 (5 bases). The CDR3 sequence is 15 residues long. The germline CDR1 and CDR2 sequences are MNHEY and SVGAGI. V was cut by 5 bases and J by 2 bases, with 13 bases left in between. The chain's CDR3 is CASSREGQPGNTIYF. DNA for the CDR3: TGTGCCAGCAGTCGGGAGGGGCAACCTGGAAACACCATATATTTT.

In DNA, the CDR3 is TGTGCCAGCAGGTACACGGCCTTTGGAGGGAACACTGAAGCTTTCTTT. Translating it yields CASRYTAFGGNTEAFF. V is TRBV6-5 and J is TRBJ1-1; D is undetermined. Germline V gene data show CDR1 as MNHEY and CDR2 as SVGAGI. The CDR3 runs to 16 residues. V was trimmed by 6 bases and J by 1 base, leaving 18 bases between them.

This chain connects TRBV4-2 to TRBJ2-4; the match to TRBD2 covers 7 bases. The CDR3 runs to 16 residues. After removal of 0 bases from V and 1 base from J, the junction contained 3 bases not matched to a gene. Germline CDR1 is LGHNA and CDR2 is YNFKEQ. The CDR3 protein is CASSQEREWAKNIQYF. Here the CDR3 DNA reads TGTGCCAGCAGCCAAGAGCGGGAGTGGGCCAAAAACATTCAGTACTTC.

J is TRBJ1-1 and V is TRBV30; D may be TRBD1 (5 bases). CDR3 length equals 13 residues. The V gene lost 0 bases and the J gene lost 6 bases, with 11 bases spanning the gap. Germline lookup yields CDR1 GTSNPN and CDR2 SVGIG (reference sequence). The DNA of the CDR3 is TGTGCCTGGAGTGTACGGGCAGGGTCTGAAGCTTTCTTT. It is translated as CAWSVRAGSEAFF.

The chain is built from TRBV27 and TRBJ2-7, with 15 bases aligning to TRBD2. Germline CDR1 reads MNHEY; CDR2 reads SMNVEV (reference sequence). The V segment lost 5 bases and the J segment 5 bases; nucleotides outside the gene matches: 7. The CDR3 runs 16 residues. DNA of the CDR3: TGTGCCAGCAGTCCCGGACTAGCGGGAGGGTCCCACGAGCAGTACTTC. Its translation: CASSPGLAGGSHEQYF.

The chain joins TRBV6-5 to TRBJ1-5; D is perhaps TRBD1 (5 bases). The germline V gene encodes CDR1 MNHEY and CDR2 SVGAGI. The CDR3 runs 15 residues. The V gene lost 6 bases and the J gene lost 6 bases, with 18 bases spanning the gap. CDR3 sequence (DNA): TGTGCCAGCAGCGCGAACGGGAACGGGGGTCAGCCCCAGCATTTT. Amino acids: CASSANGNGGQPQHF.

This clone was found a few times. The chain is built from TRBV6-2 or TRBV6-3 and TRBJ1-6; the match to TRBD1 covers 8 bases. V trimming: 5 bases; J trimming: 7 bases; junction bases outside the gene matches: 4. The length of the CDR3 is 14 residues. Germline V gene data show CDR1 as MNHEY and CDR2 as SVGEGT. DNA for the CDR3: TGTGCCAGCAGTAGACAGGGGCGGAATTCACCCCTCCACTTT. Translated, it gives CASSRQGRNSPLHF.

The chain joins TRBV14 to TRBJ2-5; D is uncertain. Per germline, CDR1 SGHDN and CDR2 FVKESK. The CDR3 has 14 residues. V shed 0 bases and J shed 1 base, with 6 bases lying between them. For the CDR3, the DNA is TGTGCCAGCAGCCAAGAGAACATCCAAGAGACCCAGTACTTC. Its protein product is CASSQENIQETQYF.

The J gene is TRBJ1-5, the V gene TRBV4-3, with a possible D match to TRBD1 (5 bases). Trimming removed 1 base from V and 7 bases from J, with 11 bases in between. The V gene's germline CDR1 is LGHNA and CDR2 YSLEER. This CDR3 is 14 amino acids long. Here the CDR3 reads CASSQAGGAQPQHF. CDR3 DNA sequence: TGCGCCAGCAGCCAAGCTGGTGGGGCACAGCCCCAGCATTTT.

The chain recombines TRBV6-2 or TRBV6-3 with TRBJ2-3; TRBD2 aligns across 11 bases. From germline, CDR1 is MNHEY and CDR2 SVGEGT. This CDR3 contains 19 residues. J was trimmed by 4 bases and V by 2 bases; bases with no gene match: 14. The CDR3 region is CASSYPLPTSGGQADTQYF. DNA of the CDR3: TGTGCCAGCAGTTACCCCCTCCCCACTAGCGGGGGACAAGCAGATACGCAGTATTTT.

This chain uses TRBV5-6 with TRBJ1-2; no definite D call. This CDR3 contains 11 residues. The germline CDR1 and CDR2 sequences are SGHDT and YYEEEE. V was cut by 3 bases and J by 6 bases, with 6 bases left in between. The CDR3 region is CASSWANGYTF. CDR3 coding DNA: TGTGCCAGCAGCTGGGCTAATGGCTACACCTTC.

The chain uses TRBV18 and TRBJ1-1; 8 bases fit TRBD1. The CDR3 runs 15 residues. V was pared by 2 bases and J by 2 bases, with 4 bases of the junction left unmatched. The germline CDR1 and CDR2 sequences are KGHSH and LQKENI. CDR3 DNA: TGTGCCAGCTCACCAAATGGACAGGGTAACACTGAAGCTTTCTTT. Amino acids: CASSPNGQGNTEAFF.

This clone was found once. V gene TRBV4-2 combines with J gene TRBJ2-7; TRBD1 matches at 7 bases. Looked up from germline, CDR1 is LGHNA and CDR2 is YNFKEQ. V trimming: 1 base; J trimming: 4 bases; junction bases outside the gene matches: 10. The CDR3 covers 16 residues. The DNA for the CDR3 is TGTGCCAGCAGCCAAGCGAATACGGGACAGCAATACGAGCAGTACTTC. This translates into CASSQANTGQQYEQYF.

The V call is TRBV19, the J call TRBJ2-5; perhaps TRBD2 as D (7 bases). CDR3 length: 15 amino acids. The V gene's germline CDR1 is LNHDA and CDR2 SQIVND (reference sequence). V lost 4 bases, J lost 7 bases, and 19 bases lay in between. CDR3 in amino acids: CASSTMIGGRGTQYF. CDR3 coding DNA: TGTGCCAGTAGTACCATGATCGGGGGGCGGGGGACCCAGTACTTC.

The chain combines TRBV11-2 with TRBJ1-1, with D unclear. CDR1 and CDR2 from the germline V gene are SGHAT and FQNNGV. This CDR3 contains 14 residues. Trimming stripped 3 bases from V and 0 bases from J, with 8 bases between. CDR3 loop: CASSFTIMNTEAFF. In nucleotides, the CDR3 is TGTGCCAGCAGCTTCACAATCATGAACACTGAAGCTTTCTTT. Full variable domain (outside the CDR3, taken from reference TRBV11-2 and TRBJ1-1): EAGVAQSPRYKIIEKRQSVAFWCNPISGHATLYWYQQILGQGPKLLIQFQNNGVVDDSQLPKDRFSAERLKGVDSTLKIQPAKLEDSAVYLCASSFTIMNTEAFFGQGTRLTVV.

The V gene is TRBV5-1, the J gene TRBJ1-2; 8 bases match TRBD1. The CDR3 contains 15 residues. The V gene's germline CDR1 is SGHRS and CDR2 YFSETQ. The trim removed 4 bases at V and 0 bases at J, leaving 5 bases unmatched. CDR3 coding DNA: TGCGCCAGCAGCACAGGGGGGGGCGCTAACTATGGCTACACCTTC. It translates to CASSTGGGANYGYTF.

V is TRBV9 and J is TRBJ1-6; a weak D match, TRBD1 (5 bases). V shed 3 bases and J shed 4 bases, with 17 bases lying between them. The CDR3 spans 17 residues. The germline CDR1 and CDR2 sequences are SGDLS and YYNGEE. In nucleotides, the CDR3 is TGTGCCAGCAGCGCCTACCTCGTGCGGGGGTATAATTCACCCCTCCACTTT. Protein product: CASSAYLVRGYNSPLHF.

The J gene is TRBJ2-7, the V gene TRBV11-2; D gene unclear. Trimming left V 1 base short and J 1 base short, with 8 bases between. Germline V CDR1 and CDR2: SGHAT, FQNNGV. This CDR3 has 14 amino acids. For the CDR3, the DNA is TGTGCCAGCAGCTTAGGCCAGGTATCCTACGAGCAGTACTTC. Its translation is CASSLGQVSYEQYF.

This sequence joins TRBV7-9 and TRBJ1-1; D ambiguous. Trimming took off 4 bases at V and 6 bases at J, with 15 bases between the two ends. The CDR3 has 14 amino acids. The germline V gene has CDR1 SEHNR and CDR2 FQNEAQ (reference sequence). CDR3 nucleotide sequence: TGTGCCAGCAGCTGGAAGGGCGGGAGGGCTGAAGCTTTCTTT. Its translation is CASSWKGGRAEAFF.

The chain joins TRBV10-3 to TRBJ1-1, with D unclear. The CDR3 extends over 14 amino acids. Per germline, CDR1 ENHRY and CDR2 SYGVKD. V lost 3 bases and J 1 base, leaving 9 bases between the germline ends. CDR3 sequence (DNA): TGTGCCATCAGTGACTATCGACAGAACACTGAAGCTTTCTTT. Translating gives CAISDYRQNTEAFF.

This rearrangement joins TRBV3-1 (or the pseudogene TRBV3-2) to TRBJ1-1, with D perhaps TRBD1 (5 bases). Germline V gives CDR1 LGHDT, CDR2 YNNKEL (reference sequence). This CDR3 contains 14 residues. V gave up 5 bases and J gave up 6 bases, with 16 bases separating them. CDR3 bases: TGTGCCAGCAGCTCAATGCAGGGTTCCTCTGAAGCTTTCTTT. Encoded protein: CASSSMQGSSEAFF.

The chain couples TRBV6-5 to TRBJ2-1; TRBD2 matches 10 bases. Looked up from germline, CDR1 is MNHEY and CDR2 is SVGAGI. This CDR3 has 15 residues. The J segment lost 4 bases and the V segment lost 6 bases, leaving 6 bases of the junction unmatched. CDR3: CASSISSGGYNEQFF. The CDR3 DNA reads as TGTGCCAGCAGCATCTCTAGCGGGGGTTACAATGAGCAGTTCTTC.

The chain joins TRBV3-1 (or the pseudogene TRBV3-2) to TRBJ2-7; 8 bases match TRBD1. The CDR3 spans 18 residues. Germline values: CDR1 LGHDT, CDR2 YNNKEL (reference sequence). With V trimmed by 1 base and J by 2 bases, 13 bases remained unmatched. CDR3 DNA: TGTGCCAGCAGCCAAGCACCTTCCTTCGGGACAGGTGCCTACGAGCAGTACTTC. Its protein product is CASSQAPSFGTGAYEQYF.